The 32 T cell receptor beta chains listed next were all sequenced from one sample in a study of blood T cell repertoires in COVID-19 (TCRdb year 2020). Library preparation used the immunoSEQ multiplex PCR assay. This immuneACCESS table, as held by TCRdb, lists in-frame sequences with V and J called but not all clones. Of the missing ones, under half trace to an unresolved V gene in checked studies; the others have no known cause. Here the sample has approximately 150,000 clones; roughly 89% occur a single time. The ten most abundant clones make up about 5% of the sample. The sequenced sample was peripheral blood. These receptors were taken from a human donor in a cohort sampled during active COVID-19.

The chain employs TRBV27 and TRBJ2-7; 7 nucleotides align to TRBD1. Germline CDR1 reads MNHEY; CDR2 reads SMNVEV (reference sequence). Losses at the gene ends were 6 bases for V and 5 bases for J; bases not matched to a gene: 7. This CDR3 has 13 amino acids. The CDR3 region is CASSRQGINEQYF. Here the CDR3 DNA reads TGTGCCAGCAGCCGACAGGGAATCAACGAGCAGTACTTC.

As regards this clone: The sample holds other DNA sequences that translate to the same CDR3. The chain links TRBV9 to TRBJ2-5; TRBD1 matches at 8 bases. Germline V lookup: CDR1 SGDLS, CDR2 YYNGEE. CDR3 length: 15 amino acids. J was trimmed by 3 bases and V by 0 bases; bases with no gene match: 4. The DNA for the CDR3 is TGTGCCAGCAGCGTAGACCAGGGGGCAAAAGAGACCCAGTACTTC. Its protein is CASSVDQGAKETQYF.

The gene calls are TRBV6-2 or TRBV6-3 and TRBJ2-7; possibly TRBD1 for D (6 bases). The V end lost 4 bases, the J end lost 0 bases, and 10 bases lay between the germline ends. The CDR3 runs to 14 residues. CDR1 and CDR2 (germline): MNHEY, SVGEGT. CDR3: CASSWGQSSYEQYF. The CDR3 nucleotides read TGTGCCAGCAGTTGGGGACAAAGCTCCTACGAGCAGTACTTC.

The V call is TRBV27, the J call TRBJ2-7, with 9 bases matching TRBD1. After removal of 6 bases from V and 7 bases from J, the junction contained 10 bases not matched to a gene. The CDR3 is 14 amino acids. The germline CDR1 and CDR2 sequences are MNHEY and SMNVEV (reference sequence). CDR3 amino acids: CASRPGQGTGEQYF. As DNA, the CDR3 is TGTGCCAGCAGACCCGGACAGGGGACGGGGGAGCAGTACTTC.

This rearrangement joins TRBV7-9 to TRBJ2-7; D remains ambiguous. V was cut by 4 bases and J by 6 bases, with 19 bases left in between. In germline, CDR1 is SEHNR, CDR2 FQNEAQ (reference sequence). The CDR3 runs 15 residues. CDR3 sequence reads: CASSYITGRSGEQYF. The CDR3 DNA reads TGTGCCAGCAGCTACATAACGGGTCGATCGGGCGAGCAGTACTTC.

CDR3 region: CASTGQGGNGYTF. Here the CDR3 DNA reads TGTGCCAGCACGGGACAGGGAGGGAATGGCTACACCTTC. The chain has TRBV2 and TRBJ1-2; 9 bases are shared with TRBD1. J lost 6 bases, V lost 7 bases, and 6 bases had no gene match. The CDR3 is made up of 13 amino acids. Germline CDR1 reads SNHLY; CDR2 reads FYNNEI.

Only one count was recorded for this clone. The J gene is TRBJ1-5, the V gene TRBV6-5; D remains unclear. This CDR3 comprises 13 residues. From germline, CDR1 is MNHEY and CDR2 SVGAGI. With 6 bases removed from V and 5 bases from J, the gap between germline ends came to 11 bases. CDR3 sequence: CASRGGSHQPQHF. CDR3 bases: TGTGCCAGCAGGGGAGGATCTCATCAGCCCCAGCATTTT.

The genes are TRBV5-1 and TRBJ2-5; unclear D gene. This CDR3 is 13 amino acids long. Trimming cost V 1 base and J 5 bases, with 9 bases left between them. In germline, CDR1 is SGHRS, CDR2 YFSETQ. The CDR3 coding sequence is TGCGCCAGCAGCTTGTCCCGGGTTGAGACCCAGTACTTC. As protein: CASSLSRVETQYF.

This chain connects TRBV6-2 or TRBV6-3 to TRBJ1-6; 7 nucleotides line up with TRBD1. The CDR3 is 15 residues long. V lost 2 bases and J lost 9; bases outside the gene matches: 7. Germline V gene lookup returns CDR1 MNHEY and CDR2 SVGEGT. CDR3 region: CASSYPTGALSPLHF. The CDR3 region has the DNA TGTGCCAGCAGTTACCCTACAGGGGCTCTTTCACCCCTCCACTTT.

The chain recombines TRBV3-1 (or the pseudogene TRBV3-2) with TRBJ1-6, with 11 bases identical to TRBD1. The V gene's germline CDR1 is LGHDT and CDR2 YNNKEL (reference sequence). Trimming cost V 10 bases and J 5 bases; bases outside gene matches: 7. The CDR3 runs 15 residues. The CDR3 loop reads CATGTGGIDNSPLHF. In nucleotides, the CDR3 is TGTGCCACCGGGACAGGGGGTATTGATAATTCACCCCTCCACTTT.

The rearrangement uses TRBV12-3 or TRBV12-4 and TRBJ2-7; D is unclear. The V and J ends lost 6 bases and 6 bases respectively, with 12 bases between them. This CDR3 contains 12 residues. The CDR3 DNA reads TGTGCCAGCAGCCCCACCCGGGTCGAGCAGTACTTC. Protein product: CASSPTRVEQYF.

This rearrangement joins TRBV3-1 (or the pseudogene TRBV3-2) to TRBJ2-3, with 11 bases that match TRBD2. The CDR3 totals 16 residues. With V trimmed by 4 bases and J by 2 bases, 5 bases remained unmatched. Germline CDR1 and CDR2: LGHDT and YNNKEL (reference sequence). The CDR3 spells CASSRRLAGPTDTQYF. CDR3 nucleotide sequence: TGTGCCAGCAGCCGCAGACTAGCGGGGCCCACAGATACGCAGTATTTT.

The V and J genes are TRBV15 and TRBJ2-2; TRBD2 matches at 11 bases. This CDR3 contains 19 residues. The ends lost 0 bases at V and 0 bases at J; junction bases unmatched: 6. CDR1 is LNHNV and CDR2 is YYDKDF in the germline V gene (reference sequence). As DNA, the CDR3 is TGTGCCACCAGCAGAGACTTAGCGGGAGGGTTCGCGAACACCGGGGAGCTGTTTTTT. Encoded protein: CATSRDLAGGFANTGELFF.

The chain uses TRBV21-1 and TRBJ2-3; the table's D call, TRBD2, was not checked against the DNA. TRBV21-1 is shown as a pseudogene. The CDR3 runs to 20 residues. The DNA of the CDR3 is TGTGCCAGCAGCAATCTATCTTCGGGACTAGCGGGAGGGCCCTCAGATACGCAGTATTTT. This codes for CASSNLSSGLAGGPSDTQYF.

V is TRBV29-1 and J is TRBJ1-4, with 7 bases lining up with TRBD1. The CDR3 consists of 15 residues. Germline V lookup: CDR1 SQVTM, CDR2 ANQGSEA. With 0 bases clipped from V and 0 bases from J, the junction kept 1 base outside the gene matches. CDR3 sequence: CSVEEQGTTNEKLFF. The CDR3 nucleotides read TGCAGCGTTGAAGAACAGGGGACAACTAATGAAAAACTGTTTTTT.

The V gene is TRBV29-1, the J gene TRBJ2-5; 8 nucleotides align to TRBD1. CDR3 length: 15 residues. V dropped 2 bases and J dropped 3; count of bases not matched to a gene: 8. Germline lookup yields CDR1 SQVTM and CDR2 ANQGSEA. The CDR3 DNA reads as TGCAGCGTTGAAATTGTGCCAGGGGGCGAAGAGACCCAGTACTTC. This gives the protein CSVEIVPGGEETQYF. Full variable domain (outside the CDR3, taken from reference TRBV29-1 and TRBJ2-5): SAVISQKPSRDICQRGTSLTIQCQVDSQVTMMFWYRQQPGQSLTLIATANQGSEATYESGFVIDKFPISRPNLTFSTLTVSNMSPEDSSIYLCSVEIVPGGEETQYFGPGTRLLVL.

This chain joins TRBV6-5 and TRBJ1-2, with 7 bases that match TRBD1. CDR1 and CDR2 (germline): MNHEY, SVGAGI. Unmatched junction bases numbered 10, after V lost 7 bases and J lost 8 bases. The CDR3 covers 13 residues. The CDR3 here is CASIRDRAGGYTF. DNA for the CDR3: TGTGCCAGCATCAGAGACAGGGCTGGCGGCTACACCTTC.

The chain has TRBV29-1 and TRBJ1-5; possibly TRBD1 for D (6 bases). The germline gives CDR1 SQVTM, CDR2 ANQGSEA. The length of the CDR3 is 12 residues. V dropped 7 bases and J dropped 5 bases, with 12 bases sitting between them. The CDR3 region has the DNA TGCAGCGCCCGAGAGGGGGATCAGCCCCAGCATTTT. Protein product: CSAREGDQPQHF.

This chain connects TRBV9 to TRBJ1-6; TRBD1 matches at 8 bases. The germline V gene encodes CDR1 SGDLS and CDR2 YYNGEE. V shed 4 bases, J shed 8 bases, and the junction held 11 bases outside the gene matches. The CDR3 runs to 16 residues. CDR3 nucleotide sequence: TGTGCCAGCAGCCCAAGGACAGGGCAACAATATTCACCCCTCCACTTT. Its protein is CASSPRTGQQYSPLHF. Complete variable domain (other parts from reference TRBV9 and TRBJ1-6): DSGVTQTPKHLITATGQRVTLRCSPRSGDLSVYWYQQSLDQGLQFLIQYYNGEERAKGNILERFSAQQFPDLHSELNLSSLELGDSALYFCASSPRTGQQYSPLHFGNGTRLTVT.

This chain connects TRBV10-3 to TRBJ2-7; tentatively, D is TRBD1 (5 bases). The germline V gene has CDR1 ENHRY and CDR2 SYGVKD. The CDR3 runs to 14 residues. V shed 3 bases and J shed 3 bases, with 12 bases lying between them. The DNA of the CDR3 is TGTGCCATCAGTGACCAGGGATCACGCTACGAGCAGTACTTC. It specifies CAISDQGSRYEQYF.

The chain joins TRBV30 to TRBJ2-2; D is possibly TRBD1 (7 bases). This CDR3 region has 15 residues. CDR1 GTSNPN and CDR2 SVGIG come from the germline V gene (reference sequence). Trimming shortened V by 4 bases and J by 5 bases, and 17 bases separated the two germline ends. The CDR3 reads CAWTQTGRRTGELFF. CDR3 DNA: TGTGCCTGGACCCAGACAGGGAGGAGGACCGGGGAGCTGTTTTTT.

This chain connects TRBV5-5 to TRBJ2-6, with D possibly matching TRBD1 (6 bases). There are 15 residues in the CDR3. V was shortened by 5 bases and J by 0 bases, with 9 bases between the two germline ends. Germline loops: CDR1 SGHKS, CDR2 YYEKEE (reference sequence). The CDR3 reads CASREGGSGANVLTF. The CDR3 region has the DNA TGTGCCAGCAGAGAAGGGGGCTCTGGGGCCAACGTCCTGACTTTC.

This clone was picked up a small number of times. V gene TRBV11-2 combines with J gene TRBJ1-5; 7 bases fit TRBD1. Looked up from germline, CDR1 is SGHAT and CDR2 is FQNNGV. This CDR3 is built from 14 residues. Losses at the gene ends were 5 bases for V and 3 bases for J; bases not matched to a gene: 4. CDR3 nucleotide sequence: TGTGCCAGCAGCCGGGACAGACTCAATCAGCCCCAGCATTTT. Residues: CASSRDRLNQPQHF.

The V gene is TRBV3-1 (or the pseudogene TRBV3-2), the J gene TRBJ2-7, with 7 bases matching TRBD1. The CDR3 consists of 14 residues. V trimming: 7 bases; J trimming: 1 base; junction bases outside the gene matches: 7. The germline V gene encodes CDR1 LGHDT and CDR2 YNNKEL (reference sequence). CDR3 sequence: CASKPTGVSYEQYF. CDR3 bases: TGTGCCAGCAAACCCACAGGGGTGTCCTACGAGCAGTACTTC.

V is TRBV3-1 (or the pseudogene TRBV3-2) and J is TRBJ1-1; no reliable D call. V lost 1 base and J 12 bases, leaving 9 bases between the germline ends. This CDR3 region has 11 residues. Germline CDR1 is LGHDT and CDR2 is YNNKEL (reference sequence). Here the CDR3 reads CASSQGSRTFF. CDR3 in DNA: TGTGCCAGCAGCCAAGGGTCGAGAACTTTCTTT.

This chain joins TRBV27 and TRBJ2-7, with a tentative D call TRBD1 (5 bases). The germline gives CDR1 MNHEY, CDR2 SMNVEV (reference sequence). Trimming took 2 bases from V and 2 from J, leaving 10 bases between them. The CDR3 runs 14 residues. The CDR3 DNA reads TGTGCCAGCAGTTTACAGGGCTTTACCTACGAGCAGTACTTC. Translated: CASSLQGFTYEQYF.

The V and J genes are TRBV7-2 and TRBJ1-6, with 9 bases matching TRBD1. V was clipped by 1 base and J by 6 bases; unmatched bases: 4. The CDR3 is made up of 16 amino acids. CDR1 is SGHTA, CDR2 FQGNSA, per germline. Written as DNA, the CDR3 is TGTGCCAGCAGCTTAGGTCGGGACAGGGTTAATTCACCCCTCCACTTT. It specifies CASSLGRDRVNSPLHF.

The CDR3 coding sequence is TGTGCCAGCAGTTTATACTTCGTCGGTACTAGCGAGGAGCAGTTCTTC. Amino acids: CASSLYFVGTSEEQFF. The V and J genes are TRBV28 and TRBJ2-1; 7 bases align to TRBD2. Germline CDR1 and CDR2: MDHEN and SYDVKM. The ends lost 1 base at V and 10 bases at J; junction bases unmatched: 13. The CDR3 runs to 16 residues.

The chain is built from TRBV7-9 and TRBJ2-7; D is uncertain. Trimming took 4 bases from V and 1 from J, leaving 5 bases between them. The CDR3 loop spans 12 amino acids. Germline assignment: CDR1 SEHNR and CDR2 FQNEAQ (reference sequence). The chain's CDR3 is CASSSNSYEQYF. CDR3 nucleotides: TGTGCCAGCAGCTCAAATTCCTACGAGCAGTACTTC.

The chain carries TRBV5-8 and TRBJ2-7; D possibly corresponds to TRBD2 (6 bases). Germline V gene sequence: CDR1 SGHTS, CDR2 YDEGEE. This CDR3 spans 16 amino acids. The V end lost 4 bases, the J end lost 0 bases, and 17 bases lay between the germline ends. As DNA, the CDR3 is TGTGCCAGCAGCCCCGGGACTTCTAGGATCTCCTACGAGCAGTACTTC. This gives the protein CASSPGTSRISYEQYF.

The CDR3 sequence is CASSYRGTARYGYTF. The CDR3 DNA reads as TGCGCCAGCAGCTACCGAGGGACAGCCCGATATGGCTACACCTTC. The chain is built from TRBV5-1 and TRBJ1-2, with 7 nucleotides matching TRBD1. Germline CDR1 is SGHRS and CDR2 is YFSETQ. The CDR3 contains 15 residues. The V gene end was trimmed by 3 bases and the J gene end by 5 bases; junction bases not matched to a gene: 10.

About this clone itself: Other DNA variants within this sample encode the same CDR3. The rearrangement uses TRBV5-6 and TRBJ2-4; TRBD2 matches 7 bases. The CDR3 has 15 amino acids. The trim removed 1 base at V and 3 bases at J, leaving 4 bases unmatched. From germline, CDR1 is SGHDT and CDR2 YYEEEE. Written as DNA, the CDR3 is TGTGCCAGCAGCTTGTTGGCGGGAGACAAAAACATTCAGTACTTC. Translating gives CASSLLAGDKNIQYF. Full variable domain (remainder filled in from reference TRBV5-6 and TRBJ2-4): DAGVTQSPTHLIKTRGQQVTLRCSPKSGHDTVSWYQQALGQGPQFIFQYYEEEERQRGNFPDRFSGHQFPNYSSELNVNALLLGDSALYLCASSLLAGDKNIQYFGAGTRLSVL.